This T cell receptor (beta chain) came from a study of vaccination and CD4 T cells after COVID-19. Study details: Post-COVID draws came a median roughly 97 days after diagnosis (range 35 to 161). Median time from second vaccine dose to sampling was roughly 65 days (14 to 241).

Findings and caveats of the study: Convalescent patients saw a median approximately 90% of their reactive clones show up only after vaccination.

Cultured CD4+ T-cell DNA underwent Oncomine TCR Beta short-read sequencing. TCRdb reprocessed the PCR reads via MiXCR and lists one record per CDR3 protein. The sample includes 15,000 to 17,000 distinct CDR3 sequences, around 40% of them seen just once. This clonotype was recorded a few times. Its antigen is unidentified. Sample treatment: roughly 11-day PBMC culture with coronavirus spike peptide pools or control peptides (ViraFEST assay). The TCR sequence derives from a human donor with COVID-19. The sample taken for sequencing was cultured CD4+ T cells from blood.

The CDR3 nucleotides are TGTGCCAGCAGTCTCTTACAGGGGACCCAGTACTTC. Protein: CASSLLQGTQYF. This chain uses TRBV12-3 or TRBV12-4 with TRBJ2-5; D is possibly TRBD1 (6 bases). This CDR3 has 12 amino acids. Trimming took 5 bases from V and 7 from J, leaving 11 bases between them.